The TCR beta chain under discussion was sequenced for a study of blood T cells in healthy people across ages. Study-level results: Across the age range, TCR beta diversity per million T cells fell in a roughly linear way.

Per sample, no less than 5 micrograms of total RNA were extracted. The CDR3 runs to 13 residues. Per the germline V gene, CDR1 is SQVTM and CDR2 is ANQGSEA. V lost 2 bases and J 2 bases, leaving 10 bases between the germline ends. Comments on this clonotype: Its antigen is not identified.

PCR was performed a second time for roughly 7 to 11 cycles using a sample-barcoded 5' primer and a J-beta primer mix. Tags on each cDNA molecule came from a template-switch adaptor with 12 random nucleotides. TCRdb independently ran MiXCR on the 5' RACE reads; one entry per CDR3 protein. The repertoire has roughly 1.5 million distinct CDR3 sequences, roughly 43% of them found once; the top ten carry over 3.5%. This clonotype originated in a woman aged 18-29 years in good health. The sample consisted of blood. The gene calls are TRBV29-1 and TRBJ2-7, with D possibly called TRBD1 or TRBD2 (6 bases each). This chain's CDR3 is CSVERRDTYEQYF. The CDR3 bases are TGCAGCGTTGAAAGGCGGGACACCTACGAGCAGTACTTC.